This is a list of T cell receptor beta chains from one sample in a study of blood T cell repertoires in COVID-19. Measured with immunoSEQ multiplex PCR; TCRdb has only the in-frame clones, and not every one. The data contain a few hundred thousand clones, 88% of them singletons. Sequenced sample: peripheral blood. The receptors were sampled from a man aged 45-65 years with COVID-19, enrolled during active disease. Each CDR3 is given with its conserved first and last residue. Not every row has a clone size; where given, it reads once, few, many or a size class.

CASSEQTHGGEQYF TRBJ2-7 NA TRBV6-1
CASSDLAGDSTDTQYF TRBJ2-3 few TRBV5-6
CASSYFISGFQETQYF TRBJ2-5 NA TRBV6-5
CASSPSRDRTNYGYTF TRBJ1-2 NA TRBV18
CAWSQTGGTDTQYF TRBJ2-3 once TRBV30
CASSLQGVIGSPLHF TRBJ1-6 NA TRBV7-3
CASSIAVGEQFF TRBJ2-1 NA TRBV19
CASSQTRVGGYTF TRBJ1-2 NA TRBV6-2/TRBV6-3
CAISESIGHGSEAFF TRBJ1-1 NA TRBV10-3
CASSLQGVEYEQYF TRBJ2-7 NA TRBV5-4
CASSLDVAGGQETQYF TRBJ2-5 NA TRBV7-2
CASSMGQGTGVEEQYF TRBJ2-7 NA TRBV6-6
CASGGGPKYNEQFF TRBJ2-1 once TRBV19
CATSDGAINQPQHF TRBJ1-5 NA TRBV24-1
CASSEGDPDTQYF TRBJ2-3 NA TRBV11-2
CASSGASNQPQHF TRBJ1-5 NA TRBV10-2
CASSLRGLALDTQYF TRBJ2-3 NA TRBV5-1
CSAGRAENTGELFF TRBJ2-2 NA TRBV29-1
CASSYERTGGLTYEQYF TRBJ2-7 NA TRBV6-2/TRBV6-3
CASSFGAGGPYNEQFF TRBJ2-1 NA TRBV5-5